The present T cell receptor beta chain was sequenced within a study of Ad26.COV2.S vaccination and SARS-CoV-2 variants. Study-level background: Each vaccinee took Ad26.COV2.S intramuscularly, once or twice 56 days apart.

The treatment: roughly 18 received Ad26.COV2.S at low or high dose, single or two shots; several received placebo; per-sample allocation not given. Day 63 after the first vaccine or placebo injection was the time point for sampling. An Ad26 vector was used to express Wuhan-strain SARS-CoV-2 spike as the vaccine. Concerning this clone itself: What it binds is unknown.

The germline V and J ends were trimmed by 1 base and 5 bases, with 9 bases remaining between them. CDR1 and CDR2 (germline): SEHNR, FQNEAQ (reference sequence). The CDR3 covers 14 residues. Generated by immunoSEQ multiplex PCR, the TCRdb table keeps only in-frame clones and is missing some. The sample has some 300,000 clones, around four fifths seen once. Study-wide points: People who got the vaccine or the placebo had similar non-spike TCR breadth.

Material: peripheral blood, obtained in a trial of Ad26.COV2.S vaccine versus placebo. The clonotype originates from a person between 18 and 60 years old who received the Ad26.COV2.S COVID-19 vaccine or a placebo. The chain links TRBV7-9 to TRBJ1-5; no reliable D call. CDR3 region: CASSLGRSDQPQHF. CDR3 DNA: TGTGCCAGCAGCTTAGGAAGGAGCGATCAGCCCCAGCATTTT.